Shown below are 30 T cell receptor beta chains from a single sample sequenced in a study of regulatory T cells in long-lasting Graves disease. For TCR beta, libraries came from iRepertoire HTBI primers and Arm-PCR of CDR3 regions. MiXCR was run by TCRdb on the multiplex PCR reads, yielding one entry per CDR3 protein. The sample shows 400,000 to 550,000 distinct CDR3 sequences, more than 12% of them seen only once. Sample time point: newly diagnosed GD, antithyroid drugs for less than 3 months. From RNA extracted from PBMCs, the TCR library was made. This sample was also put to use in a study of T cells in Graves' hyperthyroidism and ophthalmopathy.

This specimen was peripheral blood mononuclear cells (PBMCs), taken at new diagnosis, from a patient treated with antithyroid drugs. These receptor sequences come from a woman in her twenties or thirties with Graves disease.

This clonotype was detected many times. The genes are TRBV10-1 and TRBJ2-3; TRBD2 aligns across 14 bases. CDR1 and CDR2 (germline): WNHNN, SYGVQD (reference sequence). This CDR3 spans 16 amino acids. J lost 5 bases, V lost 5 bases, and 6 bases had no gene match. Here the CDR3 DNA reads TGCGCCAGCAGTCCCGGGACTAGCGGGAGAGGAGATACGCAGTATTTT. This translates into CASSPGTSGRGDTQYF.

The chain couples TRBV9 to TRBJ1-2; 7 positions agree with TRBD1. The trim removed 1 base at V and 7 bases at J, leaving 13 bases unmatched. CDR3 length: 16 residues. Germline CDR1 is SGDLS and CDR2 is YYNGEE. DNA for the CDR3: TGTGCCAGCAGCGTAACTTGGACAGGCGTCGATCTTGGCTACACCTTC. Translating gives CASSVTWTGVDLGYTF.

As to this clonotype: A junction end diverges from the germline sequence, so it may reflect a read error. The gene calls are TRBV12-3 or TRBV12-4 and TRBJ2-1; 8 nucleotides agree with TRBD2. The CDR3 length is 16 residues. This CDR3 is CASSFSSGSPYNEQFF. The CDR3 DNA follows: TGTGCCAGCAGTTTCTCAAGCGGGAGCCCCTACAACGAGCAGTTCTTC.

This clonotype was detected only a few times. The CDR3 protein is CASSLGLPDQRDTQYF. In nucleotides, the CDR3 is TGTGCCAGCAGCCTTGGACTACCAGACCAAAGAGATACGCAGTATTTT. V and J are TRBV11-3 and TRBJ2-3; maybe TRBD2 (6 bases). This CDR3 is built from 16 residues. Looked up from germline, CDR1 is SGHNT and CDR2 is YENEEA. V shed 5 bases and J shed 5 bases, with 20 bases lying between them.

This clonotype was picked up many times. This chain links TRBV28 with TRBJ2-5; TRBD1 matches at 7 bases. Germline lookup yields CDR1 MDHEN and CDR2 SYDVKM. The ends lost 5 bases at V and 1 base at J; junction bases unmatched: 4. The CDR3 loop spans 14 amino acids. DNA for the CDR3: TGTGCCAGCAGTCCTACAGGGGCCCAAGAGACCCAGTACTTC. This translates into CASSPTGAQETQYF.

Ten or more counts support this clonotype. This chain uses TRBV6-1 with TRBJ2-3; 13 bases are shared with TRBD2. V lost 0 bases and J lost 5; bases outside the gene matches: 8. Germline V gives CDR1 MNHNS, CDR2 SASEGT. The CDR3 consists of 18 residues. The CDR3, as DNA: TGTGCCAGCAGTGAAGCGCATGGACTAGCGGGAGTCGGAGATACGCAGTATTTT. Protein: CASSEAHGLAGVGDTQYF.

This clonotype was picked up many times. The chain has TRBV6-2 or TRBV6-3 and TRBJ1-1, with D tentatively TRBD1 (5 bases). In germline, CDR1 is MNHEY, CDR2 SVGEGT. Deletions cut 6 bases from V and 0 bases from J, with 11 bases between. This CDR3 spans 14 amino acids. The CDR3 sequence is CASSTPTVNTEAFF. CDR3 in DNA: TGTGCCAGCAGCACACCGACAGTGAACACTGAAGCTTTCTTT.

This clonotype has more than one count but fewer than ten. The chain is built from TRBV6-1 and TRBJ1-1; maybe TRBD1 (5 bases). CDR3 length: 14 residues. Germline CDR1 and CDR2: MNHNS and SASEGT. The V end was cut by 11 bases, the J end by 1 base, with 17 bases between. The CDR3 DNA reads as TGTGCCGTAAAAGGTGGGGGGGAGAACACTGAAGCTTTCTTT. Protein product: CAVKGGGENTEAFF.

Turning to this clonotype: The final CDR3 position lacks the conserved phenylalanine or tryptophan, pointing to a likely read error. The rearrangement joins TRBV7-9 to TRBJ2-1; D assignment may be TRBD1 or TRBD2 (5 bases each). Trimming stripped 7 bases from V and 6 bases from J, with 16 bases between. This CDR3 has 14 amino acids. Looked up from germline, CDR1 is SEHNR and CDR2 is FQNEAQ (reference sequence). The DNA for the CDR3 is TGTGCCAGCACTGAGAGGGGTGCCCCCAATGAGCAGTTCTCC. This gives the protein CASTERGAPNEQFS.

This clonotype was counted many times. This chain connects TRBV5-1 to TRBJ2-7, with 7 bases identical to TRBD1. V was clipped by 8 bases and J by 3 bases; unmatched bases: 8. The germline gives CDR1 SGHRS, CDR2 YFSETQ. The CDR3 has 13 amino acids. The CDR3 reads CASNRGSGYEQYF. The CDR3 bases are TGCGCCAGTAACAGGGGTTCCGGCTACGAGCAGTACTTC.

This clonotype appeared many times. The gene calls are TRBV5-1 and TRBJ2-5; D not resolved. Per germline, CDR1 SGHRS and CDR2 YFSETQ. V shed 1 base and J shed 4 bases, with 11 bases lying between them. This CDR3 comprises 14 residues. CDR3 in amino acids: CASSLPLGRETQYF. The CDR3, as DNA: TGCGCCAGCAGCTTGCCTCTAGGCAGAGAGACCCAGTACTTC.

This clonotype has more than one count but fewer than ten. J is TRBJ2-1 and V is TRBV12-3 or TRBV12-4; D gene ambiguous. V dropped 6 bases and J dropped 8 bases, with 8 bases sitting between them. The CDR3 sequence is 11 residues long. The CDR3 loop is CASSRLYEQFF. The CDR3 coding sequence is TGTGCCAGCAGCCGACTCTATGAGCAGTTCTTC.

Ten or more counts support this clonotype. This chain links TRBV5-5 with TRBJ2-2; D gene ambiguous. The V and J ends lost 1 base and 3 bases respectively, with 4 bases between them. Germline V gives CDR1 SGHKS, CDR2 YYEKEE (reference sequence). The CDR3 totals 13 residues. The CDR3 nucleotides read TGTGCCAGCAGCTTGCTGTACACCGGGGAGCTGTTTTTT. This encodes CASSLLYTGELFF. The whole variable domain, remainder taken from reference TRBV5-5 and TRBJ2-2, is DAGVTQSPTHLIKTRGQQVTLRCSPISGHKSVSWYQQVLGQGPQFIFQYYEKEERGRGNFPDRFSARQFPNYSSELNVNALLLGDSALYLCASSLLYTGELFFGEGSRLTVL.

This clonotype occurred many times. This chain joins TRBV28 and TRBJ2-1; D is unresolved. The germline CDR1 and CDR2 sequences are MDHEN and SYDVKM. This CDR3 is 16 amino acids long. Trimming shortened V by 6 bases and J by 7 bases, and 22 bases separated the two germline ends. CDR3 protein: CASSTERLVGENEQFF. CDR3 bases: TGTGCCAGCAGCACCGAAAGGCTAGTGGGCGAAAATGAGCAGTTCTTC.

The chain uses TRBV9 and TRBJ2-6; D is ambiguous. Trimming removed 3 bases at V and 2 bases at J, with 6 bases between. The CDR3 loop spans 14 amino acids. CDR1 and CDR2 from the germline V gene are SGDLS and YYNGEE. In DNA, the CDR3 is TGTGCCAGCAGCGCCCGGACTGGGGCCAACGTCCTGACTTTC. Translating it yields CASSARTGANVLTF.

This clonotype was seen at least ten times. The chain combines TRBV20-1 with TRBJ2-5; TRBD2 aligns across 10 bases. The length of the CDR3 is 16 residues. CDR1 DFQATT and CDR2 SNEGSKA come from the germline V gene (reference sequence). With 1 base clipped from V and 4 bases from J, the junction kept 9 bases outside the gene matches. In DNA form, the CDR3 reads TGCAGTGCTAGAGTCTTGAGCGGGAGGGGTGGAGAGACCCAGTACTTC. It specifies CSARVLSGRGGETQYF.

This clonotype was seen once. This could be a read error, since a much larger clone is one nucleotide away. The V and J genes are TRBV6-2 or TRBV6-3 and TRBJ2-1; D is possibly TRBD1 or TRBD2 (5 bases each). This CDR3 has 15 residues. The germline CDR1 and CDR2 sequences are MNHEY and SVGEGT. Between the trimmed V and J ends, which lost 6 bases and 0 bases, there was a span of 12 bases. CDR3 sequence: CASSEWGSSYNEQFF. DNA of the CDR3: TGTGCCAGCAGCGAGTGGGGGAGCTCCTACAATGAGCAGTTCTTC.

Ten or more counts support this clonotype. V and J are TRBV30 and TRBJ1-1, with a weak D call TRBD1 (6 bases). In germline, CDR1 is GTSNPN, CDR2 SVGIG (reference sequence). There are 17 residues in the CDR3. Trimming stripped 2 bases from V and 1 base from J, with 20 bases between. For the CDR3, the DNA is TGTGCCTGGAGTATATACCGGGACAAACGTTCGAACACTGAAGCTTTCTTT. Amino acid sequence: CAWSIYRDKRSNTEAFF.

This clonotype came up many times. V gene TRBV6-2 or TRBV6-3 combines with J gene TRBJ2-6, with 7 bases that match TRBD1. The CDR3 consists of 15 residues. The trim removed 5 bases at V and 3 bases at J, leaving 4 bases unmatched. CDR1 and CDR2 (germline): MNHEY, SVGEGT. CDR3 sequence reads: CASSERTGGANVLTF. CDR3 DNA sequence: TGTGCCAGCAGTGAGAGGACAGGTGGGGCCAACGTCCTGACTTTC.

The chain couples TRBV6-2 or TRBV6-3 to TRBJ1-1; D may be TRBD1 (6 bases). The CDR3 sequence is 16 residues long. CDR1 and CDR2 (germline): MNHEY, SVGEGT. V lost 1 base, J lost 4 bases, and 16 bases lay in between. As DNA, the CDR3 is TGTGCCAGCAGTTACTTATCCGTGACAGGACCCACTGAAGCTTTCTTT. Translation: CASSYLSVTGPTEAFF.

The table lists this clonotype with many counts. The chain carries TRBV7-9 and TRBJ2-7, with D possibly TRBD1 on 6 matching bases. CDR1 is SEHNR, CDR2 FQNEAQ, per germline (reference sequence). Between the trimmed V and J ends, which lost 5 bases and 1 base, there was a span of 9 bases. The CDR3 covers 13 residues. The CDR3 DNA reads as TGTGCCAGCAGCGACGGACAGTCCTACGAGCAGTACTTC. Translated: CASSDGQSYEQYF.

This clonotype occurred a few times. This chain joins TRBV9 and TRBJ1-6; D gene uncertain. The germline gives CDR1 SGDLS, CDR2 YYNGEE. The CDR3 extends over 15 amino acids. Trimming stripped 0 bases from V and 7 bases from J, with 11 bases between. The CDR3 here is CASSVAERHNSPLHF. DNA of the CDR3: TGTGCCAGCAGCGTAGCGGAGAGACACAATTCACCCCTCCACTTT.

The gene calls are TRBV5-1 and TRBJ2-3; 10 bases align to TRBD2. The V and J ends lost 0 bases and 4 bases, in that order; junction bases with no gene match: 5. This CDR3 contains 16 residues. CDR1 is SGHRS, CDR2 YFSETQ, per germline. The CDR3 DNA sequence: TGCGCCAGCAGCTTGGGGCCTAGCGGGAGCTCAGATACGCAGTATTTT. Translated, it gives CASSLGPSGSSDTQYF.

This clonotype was recorded many times. The chain joins TRBV13 to TRBJ1-1; TRBD1 is a possible D gene (5 bases). The CDR3 is made up of 16 amino acids. The V end lost 2 bases, the J end lost 0 bases, and 13 bases lay between the germline ends. CDR1 is PRHDT, CDR2 FYEKMQ, per germline (reference sequence). This CDR3 reads CASSLRDGRMNTEAFF. In nucleotides, the CDR3 is TGTGCCAGCAGCTTAAGGGACGGAAGGATGAACACTGAAGCTTTCTTT.

This clonotype was recorded at least ten times. The chain is built from TRBV20-1 and TRBJ2-5; 9 nucleotides line up with TRBD2. Germline V lookup: CDR1 DFQATT, CDR2 SNEGSKA (reference sequence). The junction had 10 bases not matched to a gene; V was cut back by 0 bases and J by 5 bases. CDR3 length: 16 amino acids. CDR3 nucleotide sequence: TGCAGTGCTAGAGAGTCTAGCGGGATAGGTGTTGAGACCCAGTACTTC. Amino acid sequence: CSARESSGIGVETQYF.

The J gene is TRBJ1-2, the V gene TRBV6-1; TRBD1 is a possible D gene (6 bases). V dropped 6 bases and J dropped 2 bases, with 13 bases sitting between them. This CDR3 contains 14 residues. Germline CDR1 MNHNS, CDR2 SASEGT. CDR3 residues: CASSPSTGNYGYTF. The CDR3 DNA sequence: TGTGCCAGCAGCCCCTCGACAGGAAACTATGGCTACACCTTC.

This clonotype came up a few times. The chain is built from TRBV6-1 and TRBJ2-7; D is unclear. The germline CDR1 and CDR2 sequences are MNHNS and SASEGT. V gave up 2 bases and J gave up 2 bases, with 13 bases separating them. The CDR3 runs to 15 residues. CDR3 amino acids: CASSEPGRIPYEQYF. In DNA form, the CDR3 reads TGTGCCAGCAGTGAACCCGGCAGAATACCCTACGAGCAGTACTTC.

This chain links TRBV29-1 with TRBJ1-1; tentative D call: TRBD1 (5 bases). The CDR3 is made up of 12 amino acids. The V gene lost 8 bases and the J gene lost 1 base, with 11 bases spanning the gap. CDR1 and CDR2 from the germline V gene are SQVTM and ANQGSEA. As DNA, the CDR3 is TGCAGCACCGTGAGGGGGAACACTGAAGCTTTCTTT. It yields the protein CSTVRGNTEAFF.

Comment on this clonotype: The junction departs from the called germline gene at one end, perhaps through a read error. The genes are TRBV20-1 and TRBJ2-7; D ambiguous. Germline V lookup: CDR1 DFQATT, CDR2 SNEGSKA (reference sequence). CDR3 length: 13 residues. CDR3 bases: TGCAGTGCTAGAGGAGTAGGGAAAAATGAGCAGTGCTTC. Residues: CSARGVGKNEQCF.

The chain combines TRBV7-2 with TRBJ2-4, with 10 bases that match TRBD2. The CDR3 contains 20 residues. V lost 7 bases to trimming and J lost 3 bases; unmatched junction nucleotides: 21. Germline-derived CDR1 and CDR2 are SGHTA and FQGNSA. CDR3 sequence reads: CASNFGPAGGPGSVKNIQYF. The CDR3 region has the DNA TGTGCCAGCAACTTCGGACCAGCGGGAGGGCCTGGTTCGGTCAAAAACATTCAGTACTTC.